These T cell receptor beta chains were read from a single sample in a study of blood T cell repertoires in COVID-19. Sequencing was performed with immunoSEQ multiplex PCR; in TCRdb, only in-frame clones are kept and a portion is missing. The sample shows 200,000 or so clones, around 84% of them seen only once. Sequencing input: peripheral blood. These receptors came from a woman aged 55-70 years who had recovered from COVID-19. CDR3s include the opening cysteine and the closing phenylalanine or tryptophan. Fields, in order: CDR3 protein, V gene, CDR3 length, J gene.

CASSSPQQGAVGELFF,TRBV27,16,TRBJ2-2
CASSRGQDEQYF,TRBV4-2,12,TRBJ2-7
CASSEKSSGGPTGELFF,TRBV2,17,TRBJ2-2
CASSPRTGKNTGELFF,TRBV11-3,16,TRBJ2-2
CACSRGTEAFF,TRBV30,11,TRBJ1-1
CSAKRGVSLHF,TRBV20-1,11,TRBJ1-6
CSVEEGQLYGYTF,TRBV29-1,13,TRBJ1-2
CASSPRDGNQPQHF,TRBV9,14,TRBJ1-5
CASRTDRGPYEQYF,TRBV2,14,TRBJ2-7
CASSLSVRGWEQYF,TRBV5-1,14,TRBJ2-7
CASSPAQGFAGELFF,TRBV7-9,15,TRBJ2-2
CASSRLVGGYEQYF,TRBV19,14,TRBJ2-7
CASSTYRGTYEQYF,TRBV5-4,14,TRBJ2-7
CSVVRVGPEAFF,TRBV29-1,12,TRBJ1-1
CAWSLNYGYTF,TRBV30,11,TRBJ1-2
CASSLAGQGYTEAFF,TRBV5-1,15,TRBJ1-1
CASSPGLAGGLYEQYF,TRBV5-1,16,TRBJ2-7
CASSLSQVGRSEAFF,TRBV27,15,TRBJ1-1
CASSQDDGGTTSGANVLTF,TRBV4-2,19,TRBJ2-6
CASTDSYNSPLHF,TRBV6-5,13,TRBJ1-6
CASRRTSYEQYF,TRBV2,12,TRBJ2-7
CASSRSGVYGYTF,TRBV5-6,13,TRBJ1-2
CASTPAGGGTDTQYF,TRBV6-5,15,TRBJ2-3
CASSIPSGGNYGYTF,TRBV7-9,15,TRBJ1-2
CASSHLWRGANVLTF,TRBV4-2,15,TRBJ2-6
CASSESGSLAFF,TRBV7-9,12,TRBJ1-1
CASSLAALAGYEQYF,TRBV11-2,15,TRBJ2-7
CASSRRLGGGSPLHF,TRBV4-1,15,TRBJ1-6
CASSQTIDRGRAKLFF,TRBV5-5,16,TRBJ1-4
CASSLSETLAKNIQYF,TRBV4-1,16,TRBJ2-4
CASSLRGGAVDTQYF,TRBV7-9,15,TRBJ2-3
CAISPGTGTDTQYF,TRBV3-1/TRBV3-2,14,TRBJ2-3
CASSVVGTTNTEAFF,TRBV9,15,TRBJ1-1
CASSARIYGYTF,TRBV12-3/TRBV12-4,12,TRBJ1-2
CASSVAQGLDYTDTQYF,TRBV9,17,TRBJ2-3
CASSIRGRGEVGPQHF,TRBV19,16,TRBJ1-5
CASSLGSGNMFGNEQFF,TRBV5-4,17,TRBJ2-1
CASSEYQGGTEAFF,TRBV7-2,14,TRBJ1-1
CSVEASGVNNEQFF,TRBV29-1,14,TRBJ2-1
CASSSQQGRGYTF,TRBV6-5,13,TRBJ1-2
CASKEFQSTDTQYF,TRBV6-4,14,TRBJ2-3
CASSTGGGTANEKLFF,TRBV7-2,16,TRBJ1-4
CASSVDTSAYNEQFF,TRBV9,15,TRBJ2-1
CASSLSGVNTEAFF,TRBV18,14,TRBJ1-1
CASSSDWMDTQYF,TRBV6-4,13,TRBJ2-3
CSVLAGGSLTDTQYF,TRBV29-1,15,TRBJ2-3
CASSRRQGDTQYF,TRBV7-2,13,TRBJ2-3
CASSLQGSYNSPLHF,TRBV27,15,TRBJ1-6
CAWTSDGLYGYTF,TRBV30,13,TRBJ1-2
CAISESQGNQPQHF,TRBV10-3,14,TRBJ1-5
CASSFSDRGAIYGYTF,TRBV5-6,16,TRBJ1-2
CASSADRDREQYF,TRBV5-6,13,TRBJ2-7
CASTMSVSTDTQYF,TRBV7-2,14,TRBJ2-3
CASSPQVNTGELFF,TRBV3-1/TRBV3-2,14,TRBJ2-2